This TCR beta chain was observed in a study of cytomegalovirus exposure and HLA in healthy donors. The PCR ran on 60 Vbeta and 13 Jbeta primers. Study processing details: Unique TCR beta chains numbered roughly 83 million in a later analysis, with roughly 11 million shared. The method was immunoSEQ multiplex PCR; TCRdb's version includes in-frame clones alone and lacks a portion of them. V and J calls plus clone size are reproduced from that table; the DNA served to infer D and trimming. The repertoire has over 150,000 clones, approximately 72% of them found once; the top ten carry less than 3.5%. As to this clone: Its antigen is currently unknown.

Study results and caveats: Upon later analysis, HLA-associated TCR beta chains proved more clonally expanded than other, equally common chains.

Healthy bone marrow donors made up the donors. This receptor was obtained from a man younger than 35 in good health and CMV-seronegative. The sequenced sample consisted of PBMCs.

The CDR3 DNA reads TGTGCCAGCAGCTTAGATGACAGGGCGGGCACTGAAGCTTTCTTT. Translation gives CASSLDDRAGTEAFF. The V and J genes are TRBV7-3 and TRBJ1-1, with 7 bases aligning to TRBD1. The germline V gene has CDR1 SGHTA and CDR2 FQGTGA. Trimming at V came to 2 bases and at J to 4 bases, leaving 7 bases not matched to a gene. The CDR3 sequence is 15 residues long.